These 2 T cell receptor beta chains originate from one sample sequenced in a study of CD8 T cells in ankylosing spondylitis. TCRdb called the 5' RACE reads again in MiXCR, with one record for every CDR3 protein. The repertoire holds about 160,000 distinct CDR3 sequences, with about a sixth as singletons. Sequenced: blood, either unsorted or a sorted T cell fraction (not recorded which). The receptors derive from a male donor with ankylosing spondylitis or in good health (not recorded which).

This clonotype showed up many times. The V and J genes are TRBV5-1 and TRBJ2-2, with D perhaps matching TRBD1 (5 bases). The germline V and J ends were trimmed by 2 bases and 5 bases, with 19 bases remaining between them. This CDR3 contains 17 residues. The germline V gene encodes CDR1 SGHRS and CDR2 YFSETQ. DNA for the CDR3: TGCGCCAGCAGCTTTGGACAACCGACGAGGAGAACCGGGGAGCTGTTTTTT. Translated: CASSFGQPTRRTGELFF.

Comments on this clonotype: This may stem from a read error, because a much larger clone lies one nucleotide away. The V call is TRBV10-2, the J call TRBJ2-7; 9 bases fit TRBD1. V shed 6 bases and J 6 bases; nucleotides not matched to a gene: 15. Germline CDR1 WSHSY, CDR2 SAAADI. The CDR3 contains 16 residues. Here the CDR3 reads CASRLGTGTPTSEQYF. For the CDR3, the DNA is TGCGCCAGCAGACTTGGGACAGGGACTCCCACCTCCGAGCAGTACTTC.